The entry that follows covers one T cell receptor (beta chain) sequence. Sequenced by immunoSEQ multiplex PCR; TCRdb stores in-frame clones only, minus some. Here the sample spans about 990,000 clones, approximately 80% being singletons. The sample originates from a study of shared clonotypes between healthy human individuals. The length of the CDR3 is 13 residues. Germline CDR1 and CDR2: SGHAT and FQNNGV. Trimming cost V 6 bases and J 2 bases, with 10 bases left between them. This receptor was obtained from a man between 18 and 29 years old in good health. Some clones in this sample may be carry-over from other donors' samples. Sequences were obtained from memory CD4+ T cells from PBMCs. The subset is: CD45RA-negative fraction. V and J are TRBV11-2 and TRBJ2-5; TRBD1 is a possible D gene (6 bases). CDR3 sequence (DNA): TGTGCCAGCAGAATTACAGGGCAAGAGACCCAGTACTTC. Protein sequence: CASRITGQETQYF.